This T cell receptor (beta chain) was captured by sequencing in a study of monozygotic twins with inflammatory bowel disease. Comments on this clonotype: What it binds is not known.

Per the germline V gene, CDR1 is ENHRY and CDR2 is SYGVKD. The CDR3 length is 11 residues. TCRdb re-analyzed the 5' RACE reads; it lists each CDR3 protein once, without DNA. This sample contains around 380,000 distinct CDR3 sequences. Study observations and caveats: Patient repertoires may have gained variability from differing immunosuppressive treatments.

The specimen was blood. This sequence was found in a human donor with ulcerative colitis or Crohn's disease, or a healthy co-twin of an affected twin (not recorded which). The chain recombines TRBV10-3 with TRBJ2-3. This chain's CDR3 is CAIKSTDTQYF.